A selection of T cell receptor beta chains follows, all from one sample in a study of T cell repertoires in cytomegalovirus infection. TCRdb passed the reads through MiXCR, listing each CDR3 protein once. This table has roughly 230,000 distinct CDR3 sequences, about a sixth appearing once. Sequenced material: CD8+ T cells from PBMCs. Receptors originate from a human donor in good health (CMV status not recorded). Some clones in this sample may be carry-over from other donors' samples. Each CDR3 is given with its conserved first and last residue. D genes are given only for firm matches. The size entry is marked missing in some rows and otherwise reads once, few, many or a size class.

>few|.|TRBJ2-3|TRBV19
TGTGCCAGTAGTATAGCAGGGAGACTCGCAGATACGCAGTATTTT
CASSIAGRLADTQYF
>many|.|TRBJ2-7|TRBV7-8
TGTGCCAGCAGCACCGGACCTGGGGATGAGCAGTACTTC
CASSTGPGDEQYF
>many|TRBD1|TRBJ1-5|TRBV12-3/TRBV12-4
TGTGCCAGCAGTCCACCCGGGACAGGGGGCTTTCAGCCCCAGCATTTT
CASSPPGTGGFQPQHF
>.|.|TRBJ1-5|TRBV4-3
TGCGACAGCAGCCAAGTTTTGGGAGATAGCAATCAGCCCCAGCATTTT
CDSSQVLGDSNQPQHF
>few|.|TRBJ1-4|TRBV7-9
TGTGCCAGCAGCTTTCCCAGGGAAGGTGAAAAACTGTTTTTT
CASSFPREGEKLFF
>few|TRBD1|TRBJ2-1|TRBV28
TGTGCCAGCAGTAACCGGGACAGGGTCGATGAGCAGTTCTTC
CASSNRDRVDEQFF
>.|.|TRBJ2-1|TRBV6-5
TGTGCCAGCAGTTACTCGCCCCCGTTTAGCGGACCCTACAATGAGCAGTTCTTC
CASSYSPPFSGPYNEQFF
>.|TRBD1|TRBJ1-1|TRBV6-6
TGTGCCAGCAGTTACCCGACAGGGGGTAGCACTGAAGCTTTCTTT
CASSYPTGGSTEAFF
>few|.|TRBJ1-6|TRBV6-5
TGTGCCAGCAGTTACGTGGGCCCCGCATACTCACCCCTCCACTTT
CASSYVGPAYSPLHF
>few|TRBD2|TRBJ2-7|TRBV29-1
TGCAGCGTTGAAGGGCTAGCGGGGGGGTCCTACGAGCAGTACTTC
CSVEGLAGGSYEQYF
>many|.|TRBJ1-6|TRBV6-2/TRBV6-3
TGTGCCAGCAGGAAAGGGAATTCACCCCTCCACTTT
CASRKGNSPLHF
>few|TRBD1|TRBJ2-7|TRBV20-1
TGCAGTGCAACAGGGGGAAACACCTACGAGCAGTACTTC
CSATGGNTYEQYF
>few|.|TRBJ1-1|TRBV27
TGTGCCAGCAGATCCTCTCTGACAGGATTGAACACTGAAGCTTTCTTT
CASRSSLTGLNTEAFF
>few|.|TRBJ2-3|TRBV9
TGTGCCAGCAGCGTAGCAGCGGGCCCTACAACAGATACGCAGTATTTT
CASSVAAGPTTDTQYF
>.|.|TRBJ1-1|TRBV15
TGTGCCACCAGCAGGCCGCAGATGAACACTGAAGCTTTCTTT
CATSRPQMNTEAFF